A single sample gave rise to the 23 T cell receptor beta chains below, sequenced in a study of shared clonotypes between healthy human individuals. TCRdb's copy holds only in-frame clones and misses some; the assay was immunoSEQ multiplex PCR. The sample lists about 2.4 million clones, roughly 93% occurring once. The specimen was naive CD4+ T cells from PBMCs. Regarding subset: CD45RA+ positively selected. All receptors derive from a man aged 18 to 35 in good health. Some clones in this sample may be carry-over from other donors' samples.

The rearrangement uses TRBV6-1 and TRBJ1-5; D unresolved. Trimming cost V 0 bases and J 0 bases, with 15 bases left between them. Germline lookup yields CDR1 MNHNS and CDR2 SASEGT. CDR3 length equals 18 residues. CDR3 DNA sequence: TGTGCCAGCAGTGAAGCGGAAATAAGAGAGTATAGCAATCAGCCCCAGCATTTT. It translates to CASSEAEIREYSNQPQHF.

The rearrangement links TRBV19 to TRBJ1-2; D possibly corresponds to TRBD1 (6 bases). CDR1 is LNHDA, CDR2 SQIVND, per germline (reference sequence). The CDR3 is 15 amino acids. Between the trimmed V and J ends, which lost 7 bases and 1 base, there was a span of 16 bases. DNA of the CDR3: TGTGCCAGTACCGACAGAGGGGGAGTTAACTATGGCTACACCTTC. Amino acids: CASTDRGGVNYGYTF. The entire variable domain, with the rest obtained from reference TRBV19 and TRBJ1-2, is as follows: DGGITQSPKYLFRKEGQNVTLSCEQNLNHDAMYWYRQDPGQGLRLIYYSQIVNDFQKGDIAEGYSVSREKKESFPLTVTSAQKNPTAFYLCASTDRGGVNYGYTFGSGTRLTVV.

This clone was seen more than once but under ten times. The V call is TRBV5-8, the J call TRBJ1-5; the D is unclear. The CDR3 length is 14 residues. Germline V gene data show CDR1 as SGHTS and CDR2 as YDEGEE. The V end lost 4 bases, the J end lost 5 bases, and 13 bases lay between the germline ends. The CDR3 nucleotides are TGTGCCAGCAGCAGGGTCAGAGGAGATCAGCCCCAGCATTTT. Protein sequence: CASSRVRGDQPQHF.

This clone was seen only once. The chain is built from TRBV5-4 and TRBJ2-5; D uncertain. The CDR3 consists of 14 residues. Germline V lookup: CDR1 SGHNT, CDR2 YYREEE (reference sequence). Trimming cost V 2 bases and J 3 bases, with 11 bases left between them. The CDR3 loop is CASSLKGGEETQYF. CDR3 coding DNA: TGTGCCAGCAGCTTAAAGGGCGGTGAAGAGACCCAGTACTTC.

V gene TRBV27 combines with J gene TRBJ1-2; D may be TRBD1 (5 bases). The CDR3 contains 15 residues. Per the germline V gene, CDR1 is MNHEY and CDR2 is SMNVEV (reference sequence). Trimming pared 2 bases from V and 1 base from J, leaving 11 bases between. CDR3: CASSLGGVGNYGYTF. The DNA of the CDR3 is TGTGCCAGCAGTTTAGGGGGGGTGGGTAACTATGGCTACACCTTC.

The V call is TRBV28, the J call TRBJ1-5, with D uncertain. There are 14 residues in the CDR3. CDR1 and CDR2 (germline): MDHEN, SYDVKM. Trimming took 2 bases from V and 1 from J, leaving 6 bases between them. The CDR3 DNA is TGTGCCAGCAGTTTAATCGGAAGCAATCAGCCCCAGCATTTT. The encoded protein is CASSLIGSNQPQHF.

V usage is TRBV7-9 and J usage is TRBJ1-1; the D gene is possibly TRBD1 (5 bases). The V and J ends lost 1 base and 6 bases respectively, with 18 bases between them. The CDR3 spans 16 residues. Germline-derived CDR1 and CDR2 are SEHNR and FQNEAQ (reference sequence). The CDR3 nucleotides are TGTGCCAGCAGCTTAGAACGGGGCCCTCTTCGGGCTGAAGCTTTCTTT. It translates to CASSLERGPLRAEAFF.

On this clone: The same CDR3 arises from other DNA sequences in this sample as well. The CDR3 DNA sequence: TGCGCCAGCAGCTCGAGCGGGCGTAGCTCCTACGAGCAGTACTTC. This sequence encodes CASSSSGRSSYEQYF. The genes are TRBV5-1 and TRBJ2-7, with a tentative D call TRBD2 (6 bases). The CDR3 consists of 15 residues. V lost 3 bases to trimming and J lost 0 bases, with 13 bases between them. Germline V gene sequence: CDR1 SGHRS, CDR2 YFSETQ.

The V call is TRBV7-3, the J call TRBJ2-3; D is possibly TRBD1 (6 bases). V gave up 3 bases and J gave up 5 bases, with 15 bases separating them. The CDR3 sequence is 15 residues long. In germline, CDR1 is SGHTA, CDR2 FQGTGA. CDR3 sequence (DNA): TGTGCCAGCAGCTTGGGAACAGGGTCTATAGATACGCAGTATTTT. The encoded protein is CASSLGTGSIDTQYF.

V usage is TRBV19 and J usage is TRBJ2-7; a possible D gene is TRBD1 (5 bases). The CDR3 covers 14 residues. Trimming stripped 6 bases from V and 0 bases from J, with 12 bases between. The germline V gene encodes CDR1 LNHDA and CDR2 SQIVND (reference sequence). This CDR3 is CASRDTGSSYEQYF. The CDR3 DNA is TGTGCCAGTAGGGATACAGGAAGCTCCTACGAGCAGTACTTC.

The rearrangement uses TRBV5-1 and TRBJ1-5, with a weak D call TRBD1 (6 bases). Germline V gene data show CDR1 as SGHRS and CDR2 as YFSETQ. V was clipped by 4 bases and J by 3 bases, with 11 bases between them. This CDR3 region has 14 residues. CDR3 sequence reads: CASSATGLNQPQHF. The CDR3 DNA reads as TGCGCCAGCAGCGCGACAGGCCTCAATCAGCCCCAGCATTTT.

The chain recombines TRBV10-3 with TRBJ2-7; D not resolved. The CDR3 is made up of 17 amino acids. Germline CDR1 reads ENHRY; CDR2 reads SYGVKD. The ends were cut back, 2 bases at V and 7 bases at J, with 24 bases in the middle. In DNA, the CDR3 is TGTGCCATCAGTGAGCCCAACAGACCCCCTGCGGTTTTAGAGCAGTACTTC. Amino acid sequence: CAISEPNRPPAVLEQYF.

About this clone itself: This specimen includes other DNA sequences encoding the same CDR3. This chain joins TRBV18 and TRBJ2-3; TRBD1 or TRBD2 may be the D gene (5 bases each). Per the germline V gene, CDR1 is KGHSH and CDR2 is LQKENI. The germline V and J ends were trimmed by 3 bases and 3 bases, with 7 bases remaining between them. This CDR3 has 13 amino acids. In nucleotides, the CDR3 is TGTGCCAGCTCACCGGGGGTGACAGATACGCAGTATTTT. Amino acid sequence: CASSPGVTDTQYF.

This clone showed up just once. The chain is built from TRBV30 and TRBJ1-1; no clear D. V lost 7 bases and J 4 bases, leaving 16 bases between the germline ends. The CDR3 loop spans 13 amino acids. Per germline, CDR1 GTSNPN and CDR2 SVGIG (reference sequence). DNA of the CDR3: TGTGCCTTTGGCCTCGGGTTGGGCACTGAAGCTTTCTTT. Residues: CAFGLGLGTEAFF.

The V and J genes are TRBV7-3 and TRBJ2-5; no clear D gene. Germline V gene data show CDR1 as SGHTA and CDR2 as FQGTGA. With 4 bases removed from V and 5 bases from J, the gap between germline ends came to 11 bases. CDR3 length: 13 residues. DNA for the CDR3: TGTGCCAGCAGCTCACAAGGGTTGGAGACCCAGTACTTC. Amino acids: CASSSQGLETQYF. The whole variable domain, remainder taken from reference TRBV7-3 and TRBJ2-5, is GAGVSQTPSNKVTEKGKYVELRCDPISGHTALYWYRQSLGQGPEFLIYFQGTGAADDSGLPNDRFFAVRPEGSVSTLKIQRTERGDSAVYLCASSSQGLETQYFGPGTRLLVL.

V usage is TRBV9 and J usage is TRBJ2-7; no firm D call. V shed 0 bases and J shed 2 bases, with 15 bases lying between them. CDR3 length: 16 residues. Germline CDR1 SGDLS, CDR2 YYNGEE. The CDR3 loop reads CASSVVVAQPPYEQYF. CDR3 nucleotide sequence: TGTGCCAGCAGCGTAGTAGTAGCCCAACCACCCTACGAGCAGTACTTC.

Note on this clone: The same CDR3 is also encoded by other DNA sequences in this sample. This chain connects TRBV9 to TRBJ2-3, with 7 bases aligning to TRBD2. With V trimmed by 0 bases and J by 6 bases, 1 base remained unmatched. The CDR3 contains 13 residues. Germline-derived CDR1 and CDR2 are SGDLS and YYNGEE. Here the CDR3 DNA reads TGTGCCAGCAGCGTAGCCGGGGGGGATACGCAGTATTTT. Its protein product is CASSVAGGDTQYF. Complete variable domain (other parts from reference TRBV9 and TRBJ2-3): DSGVTQTPKHLITATGQRVTLRCSPRSGDLSVYWYQQSLDQGLQFLIQYYNGEERAKGNILERFSAQQFPDLHSELNLSSLELGDSALYFCASSVAGGDTQYFGPGTRLTVL.

The genes are TRBV29-1 and TRBJ2-3, with 15 positions matching TRBD2. J lost 4 bases, V lost 5 bases, and 4 bases had no gene match. CDR3 length: 15 residues. Germline V CDR1 and CDR2: SQVTM, ANQGSEA. This chain's CDR3 is CSVPWTSGRADTQYF. The CDR3 DNA reads TGCAGCGTTCCGTGGACTAGCGGGAGGGCAGATACGCAGTATTTT.

This chain connects TRBV7-3 to TRBJ1-6; unclear D gene. Deletions cut 3 bases from V and 2 bases from J, with 8 bases between. From germline, CDR1 is SGHTA and CDR2 FQGTGA. The CDR3 loop spans 15 amino acids. As DNA, the CDR3 is TGTGCCAGCAGCTTCGTAGGGCCCTATAATTCACCCCTCCACTTT. This sequence encodes CASSFVGPYNSPLHF.

V gene TRBV27 combines with J gene TRBJ2-1; 10 positions match TRBD2. CDR1 is MNHEY and CDR2 is SMNVEV in the germline V gene (reference sequence). This CDR3 has 14 amino acids. With V trimmed by 3 bases and J by 8 bases, 4 bases remained unmatched. This chain's CDR3 is CASSFSGRIDEQFF. CDR3 nucleotides: TGTGCCAGCAGTTTTAGCGGGAGGATCGATGAGCAGTTCTTC.

The gene calls are TRBV4-3 and TRBJ2-1; TRBD2 matches 9 bases. CDR1 and CDR2 from the germline V gene are LGHNA and YSLEER. The CDR3 runs to 16 residues. The ends lost 1 base at V and 4 bases at J; junction bases unmatched: 5. The CDR3 protein is CASSQALAGYYNEQFF. CDR3 nucleotide sequence: TGCGCCAGCAGCCAAGCCCTAGCGGGATATTACAATGAGCAGTTCTTC.

Turning to this clone: This CDR3 is also generated by other DNA sequences in the sample. The rearrangement joins TRBV5-5 to TRBJ1-1; D is undetermined. Deletions cut 2 bases from V and 1 base from J, with 6 bases between. The CDR3 loop spans 13 amino acids. Germline-derived CDR1 and CDR2 are SGHKS and YYEKEE (reference sequence). The DNA for the CDR3 is TGTGCCAGCAGCTTTTCAGGGAACACTGAAGCTTTCTTT. Protein sequence: CASSFSGNTEAFF.

The V call is TRBV5-1, the J call TRBJ2-3, with TRBD2 matching over 11 bases. The V gene end was trimmed by 4 bases and the J gene end by 5 bases; junction bases not matched to a gene: 9. The germline V gene encodes CDR1 SGHRS and CDR2 YFSETQ. The CDR3 totals 16 residues. CDR3 nucleotide sequence: TGCGCCAGCAGCAAGGGACTAGCGGCCTCGGTAGATACGCAGTATTTT. Its protein product is CASSKGLAASVDTQYF.